The 5 T cell receptor beta chains presented below share a single source sample, sequenced in a study of monozygotic twins with inflammatory bowel disease. Following a re-call of the 5' RACE reads, TCRdb has one entry per CDR3 protein and lacks DNA. In all, the sample yields approximately 160,000 distinct CDR3 sequences. Sequences were obtained from blood. These receptors originate from a human donor with ulcerative colitis or Crohn's disease, or a healthy co-twin of an affected twin (not recorded which).

The chain has TRBV7-9 and TRBJ1-1; TCRdb's D call, TRBD1, is unchecked because there is no DNA. This CDR3 is 12 amino acids long. Germline CDR1 is SEHNR and CDR2 is FQNEAQ (reference sequence). CDR3 residues: CASRQVNTEAFF.

The chain is built from TRBV20-1 and TRBJ2-7; without DNA, the TCRdb call of TRBD1 cannot be checked. CDR1 is DFQATT and CDR2 is SNEGSKA in the germline V gene (reference sequence). The CDR3 length is 14 residues. The CDR3 is CSAVRTGGFYEQYF.

The chain couples TRBV10-1 to TRBJ2-1; with no DNA, the TCRdb D assignment of TRBD1 cannot be verified. The CDR3 sequence is 16 residues long. Germline V gene lookup returns CDR1 WNHNN and CDR2 SYGVQD (reference sequence). CDR3 region: CASSESRGTALNEQFF.

CDR3 loop: CASSLRASGSDEQFF. The chain combines TRBV5-4 with TRBJ2-1; TCRdb outputs TRBD2, but without DNA this stays unchecked. The CDR3 loop spans 15 amino acids. Germline values: CDR1 SGHNT, CDR2 YYREEE (reference sequence).

The gene calls are TRBV6-5 and TRBJ1-5. Looked up from germline, CDR1 is MNHEY and CDR2 is SVGAGI. The CDR3 sequence is 14 residues long. The CDR3 sequence is CASMDWLGNQPQHF.